The 24 T cell receptor beta chains in this list originate from one sample, sequenced in a study of T cells after yellow fever vaccination. TCRdb itself ran the 5' RACE reads through MiXCR, one entry per CDR3 protein. The sample holds some 670,000 distinct CDR3 sequences; roughly an eighth are singletons and the top ten take under 15%. This specimen was PBMCs, taken on the day of the yellow fever booster vaccination. The source of these receptors is a man aged 25-45 years who received the YFV17D yellow fever vaccine.

A word on this clonotype: A read error may account for a junction end that differs from germline. V gene TRBV24-1 combines with J gene TRBJ2-2, with D perhaps given as TRBD1 or TRBD2 (5 bases each). CDR1 is KGHDR, CDR2 SFDVKD, per germline. There are 16 residues in the CDR3. In nucleotides, the CDR3 is TGTGACACCAGTGATCCCCGGGGCAGGGACACCGGGGAGCTGTTTTTT. Amino acid sequence: CDTSDPRGRDTGELFF.

This clonotype showed up just a few times. The chain employs TRBV13 and TRBJ2-7; D possibly corresponds to TRBD2 (6 bases). This CDR3 spans 14 amino acids. V was clipped by 5 bases and J by 6 bases, with 17 bases between them. Germline V CDR1 and CDR2: PRHDT, FYEKMQ (reference sequence). CDR3 in amino acids: CASSLLGQRVEQYF. CDR3 DNA: TGTGCCAGCAGCCTTCTCGGCCAGCGGGTCGAGCAGTACTTC.

V and J are TRBV23-1 and TRBJ1-5; 9 nucleotides agree with TRBD1. Being an ORF, TRBV23-1 has a function that is uncertain. Unmatched junction bases numbered 11, after V lost 0 bases and J lost 5 bases. The CDR3 totals 18 residues. DNA for the CDR3: TGCGCCAGCAGTCAATCCAACAGGGGGCGCTTATGTCATCAGCCCCAGCATTTT. This encodes CASSQSNRGRLCHQPQHF.

This clonotype was recorded a few times. The chain is built from TRBV19 and TRBJ2-2; tentative D call: TRBD2 (6 bases). With 10 bases removed from V and 4 bases from J, the gap between germline ends came to 13 bases. Germline V gene lookup returns CDR1 LNHDA and CDR2 SQIVND (reference sequence). This CDR3 comprises 13 residues. Written as DNA, the CDR3 is TGTGCCACCCGGGAGAGCGGCACCGGGGAGCTGTTTTTT. It translates to CATRESGTGELFF.

J is TRBJ2-3 and V is TRBV24-1; D gene unclear. V shed 2 bases and J shed 0 bases, with 8 bases lying between them. CDR3 length equals 15 residues. Germline CDR1 reads KGHDR; CDR2 reads SFDVKD. The CDR3 spells CATSDSRKSTDTQYF. In nucleotides, the CDR3 is TGTGCCACCAGTGATTCCCGTAAAAGCACAGATACGCAGTATTTT.

V gene TRBV18 combines with J gene TRBJ1-5; tentative D call: TRBD1 (5 bases). The CDR3 loop spans 15 amino acids. Deletions cut 3 bases from V and 3 bases from J, with 12 bases between. Germline assignment: CDR1 KGHSH and CDR2 LQKENI. The CDR3 reads CASSPGTGPNQPQHF. The CDR3 DNA reads TGTGCCAGCTCACCGGGTACAGGCCCCAATCAGCCCCAGCATTTT.

V usage is TRBV25-1 and J usage is TRBJ2-7, with 14 bases matching TRBD2. With 3 bases clipped from V and 3 bases from J, the junction kept 4 bases outside the gene matches. There are 16 residues in the CDR3. In germline, CDR1 is MGHDK, CDR2 SYGVNS. The CDR3 loop reads CASSDLTSGRVYEQYF. DNA for the CDR3: TGTGCCAGCAGTGACTTGACTAGCGGGAGGGTCTACGAGCAGTACTTC.

This clonotype was found a few times. The chain has TRBV20-1 and TRBJ1-1; weak D call: TRBD1 (6 bases). V was shortened by 3 bases and J by 0 bases, with 11 bases between the two germline ends. This CDR3 region has 14 residues. From germline, CDR1 is DFQATT and CDR2 SNEGSKA (reference sequence). The CDR3 spells CSARLGAMNTEAFF. CDR3 bases: TGCAGTGCTAGGTTGGGGGCAATGAACACTGAAGCTTTCTTT.

The chain recombines TRBV9 with TRBJ1-1; 12 bases match TRBD1. This CDR3 spans 15 amino acids. V lost 3 bases and J lost 6; bases outside the gene matches: 6. Germline V gene lookup returns CDR1 SGDLS and CDR2 YYNGEE. The DNA for the CDR3 is TGTGCCAGCAGCGGCGGGGACAGGGGGCTCCCTGAAGCTTTCTTT. This sequence encodes CASSGGDRGLPEAFF.

This clonotype was seen repeatedly, ten times or more. V and J are TRBV12-3 or TRBV12-4 and TRBJ1-1; D is possibly TRBD1 (6 bases). The CDR3 totals 15 residues. Between the trimmed V and J ends, which lost 3 bases and 4 bases, there was a span of 15 bases. The CDR3 DNA sequence: TGTGCCAGCAGTTTCGCCCCGGGGGCAAGCACTGAAGCTTTCTTT. The encoded protein is CASSFAPGASTEAFF.

The chain joins TRBV28 to TRBJ2-7; tentative D call: TRBD1 (5 bases). This CDR3 comprises 14 residues. Germline CDR1 is MDHEN and CDR2 is SYDVKM. V was trimmed by 8 bases and J by 1 base, leaving 15 bases between them. CDR3 region: CASLGHGHSYEQYF. The CDR3 DNA reads as TGTGCCAGCCTCGGACATGGCCATTCCTACGAGCAGTACTTC.

This clonotype turned up a few times. The V and J genes are TRBV7-9 and TRBJ2-7; TRBD1 might be the D (5 bases). CDR3 length: 14 residues. In germline, CDR1 is SEHNR, CDR2 FQNEAQ (reference sequence). The V end was cut by 1 base, the J end by 2 bases, with 9 bases between. In DNA form, the CDR3 reads TGTGCCAGCAGCTTAGACGGCAGGGCCTACGAGCAGTACTTC. It yields the protein CASSLDGRAYEQYF.

The J gene is TRBJ2-3, the V gene TRBV5-4; the match to TRBD1 covers 9 bases. V was clipped by 4 bases and J by 4 bases; unmatched bases: 7. CDR1 and CDR2 from the germline V gene are SGHNT and YYREEE (reference sequence). The length of the CDR3 is 15 residues. This CDR3 is CASSAPGQGADTQYF. CDR3 in DNA: TGTGCCAGCAGCGCCCCGGGACAGGGTGCAGATACGCAGTATTTT. The full variable domain, completed using reference TRBV5-4 and TRBJ2-3, is ETGVTQSPTHLIKTRGQQVTLRCSSQSGHNTVSWYQQALGQGPQFIFQYYREEENGRGNFPPRFSGLQFPNYSSELNVNALELDDSALYLCASSAPGQGADTQYFGPGTRLTVL.

The V gene is TRBV14, the J gene TRBJ2-1; 8 nucleotides line up with TRBD2. Germline V gene lookup returns CDR1 SGHDN and CDR2 FVKESK. The CDR3 covers 18 residues. J gave up 1 base and V 1 base, and 9 bases lay outside the gene matches. The CDR3 DNA sequence: TGTGCCAGCAGCCAAGTGGGAAGCGGGAGATATTCCTACAATGAGCAGTTCTTC. It specifies CASSQVGSGRYSYNEQFF.

V usage is TRBV18 and J usage is TRBJ2-4; TRBD2 matches 7 bases. The CDR3 length is 14 residues. CDR1 and CDR2 from the germline V gene are KGHSH and LQKENI. Germline trimming cut 2 bases from V and 5 bases from J; bases unmatched to any gene: 3. The CDR3: CASSPELAQNIQYF. The CDR3, as DNA: TGTGCCAGCTCACCAGAACTAGCGCAAAACATTCAGTACTTC.

The chain uses TRBV4-1 and TRBJ2-7; 11 bases are shared with TRBD2. Germline V lookup: CDR1 MGHRA, CDR2 YSYEKL. The CDR3 loop spans 16 amino acids. V shed 0 bases and J 1 base; nucleotides not matched to a gene: 2. The CDR3 is CASSQDGTSGSYEQYF. Here the CDR3 DNA reads TGCGCCAGCAGCCAAGATGGGACTAGCGGATCCTACGAGCAGTACTTC.

This clonotype showed up just a few times. The chain combines TRBV10-3 with TRBJ2-7; possibly TRBD1 or TRBD2 for D (5 bases each). CDR1 is ENHRY and CDR2 is SYGVKD in the germline V gene. The CDR3 length is 10 residues. CDR3 residues: CASGAPVQYF. In DNA, the CDR3 is TGTGCTTCCGGGGCCCCGGTGCAGTACTTC.

This clonotype came up a few times. The V and J genes are TRBV6-5 and TRBJ1-1; 7 bases are shared with TRBD1. CDR1 MNHEY and CDR2 SVGAGI come from the germline V gene. The CDR3 is 14 residues long. With 2 bases clipped from V and 4 bases from J, the junction kept 4 bases outside the gene matches. The CDR3 reads CASSYRQGGTEAFF. Written as DNA, the CDR3 is TGTGCCAGCAGTTACCGACAGGGAGGCACTGAAGCTTTCTTT.

The chain couples TRBV2 to TRBJ2-1; 12 nucleotides agree with TRBD2. J gave up 4 bases and V 6 bases, and 4 bases lay outside the gene matches. The V gene's germline CDR1 is SNHLY and CDR2 FYNNEI. The CDR3 sequence is 15 residues long. Here the CDR3 reads CASRRLAGAYNEQFF. The CDR3 coding sequence is TGTGCCAGCAGACGACTAGCGGGAGCTTACAATGAGCAGTTCTTC.

J is TRBJ1-1 and V is TRBV20-1, with D possibly matching TRBD1 (5 bases). This CDR3 has 12 residues. Germline V gene lookup returns CDR1 DFQATT and CDR2 SNEGSKA (reference sequence). The V end lost 4 bases, the J end lost 3 bases, and 9 bases lay between the germline ends. DNA of the CDR3: TGCAGTGCTAAGGTAGGGGACACTGAAGCTTTCTTT. It yields the protein CSAKVGDTEAFF.

The chain has TRBV29-1 and TRBJ2-1; 8 bases align to TRBD1. Germline CDR1 is SQVTM and CDR2 is ANQGSEA. The length of the CDR3 is 12 residues. With V trimmed by 6 bases and J by 7 bases, 5 bases remained unmatched. The CDR3 region has the DNA TGCAGCGTCAGACAGGGGATTAATGAGCAGTTCTTC. It yields the protein CSVRQGINEQFF.

V gene TRBV28 combines with J gene TRBJ1-5, with D possibly matching TRBD1 (5 bases). The germline gives CDR1 MDHEN, CDR2 SYDVKM. The CDR3 extends over 14 amino acids. V lost 4 bases, J lost 5 bases, and 12 bases lay in between. The CDR3 spells CASSSPPGDQPQHF. CDR3 nucleotide sequence: TGTGCCAGCAGTTCGCCCCCGGGGGATCAGCCCCAGCATTTT.

This clonotype was observed at least ten times. V usage is TRBV12-3 or TRBV12-4 and J usage is TRBJ2-3; D not resolved. This CDR3 spans 10 amino acids. V lost 6 bases and J lost 7, with 5 bases in between. CDR3 sequence (DNA): TGTGCCAGCAGAGGAAATACGCAGTATTTT. As protein: CASRGNTQYF.

This clonotype has more than one count but fewer than ten. The genes are TRBV6-2 or TRBV6-3 and TRBJ2-1, with TRBD2 matching 8 bases. V dropped 5 bases and J dropped 0; count of bases not matched to a gene: 6. CDR1 MNHEY and CDR2 SVGEGT come from the germline V gene. This CDR3 comprises 16 residues. CDR3 loop: CASSPSTSDSYNEQFF. In DNA form, the CDR3 reads TGTGCCAGCAGTCCTTCGACTAGCGACTCCTACAATGAGCAGTTCTTC.